This TCR beta chain was captured by sequencing in a study of human T cells and chemical hapten exposure. The V segment lost 0 bases and the J segment 3 bases; nucleotides outside the gene matches: 3. In germline, CDR1 is LGHDT, CDR2 YNNKEL (reference sequence). The length of the CDR3 is 15 residues. As to time point: healthy volunteer bleed at 2 weeks. Total RNA was isolated from unfractionated whole blood. In this sample, this clonotype turned up a few times. MiXCR, run by TCRdb on the RACE reads, gives a single entry per CDR3 protein. This sample has 80,000 to 100,000 distinct CDR3 sequences, with around 9% found just once.

The receptor was derived from a female donor in good health. Some clones in this sample may be carry-over from other donors' samples. Sequencing was carried out using whole blood. This sequence joins TRBV3-1 and TRBJ1-2, with TRBD1 matching over 8 bases. The CDR3 sequence: CASSQDWGQDYGYTF. CDR3 nucleotide sequence: TGTGCCAGCAGCCAAGATTGGGGACAGGACTATGGCTACACCTTC.